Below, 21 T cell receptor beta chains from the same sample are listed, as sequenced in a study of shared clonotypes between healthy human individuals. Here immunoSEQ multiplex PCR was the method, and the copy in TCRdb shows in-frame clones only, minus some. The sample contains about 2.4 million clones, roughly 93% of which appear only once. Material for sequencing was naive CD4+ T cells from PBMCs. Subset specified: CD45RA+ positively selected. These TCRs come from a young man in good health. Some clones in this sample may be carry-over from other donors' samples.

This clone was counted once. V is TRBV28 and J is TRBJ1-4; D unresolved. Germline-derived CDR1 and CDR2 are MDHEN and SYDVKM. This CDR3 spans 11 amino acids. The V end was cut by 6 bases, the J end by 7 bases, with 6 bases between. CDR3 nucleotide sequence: TGTGCCAGCAGCGGGCCTGAAAAACTGTTTTTT. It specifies CASSGPEKLFF.

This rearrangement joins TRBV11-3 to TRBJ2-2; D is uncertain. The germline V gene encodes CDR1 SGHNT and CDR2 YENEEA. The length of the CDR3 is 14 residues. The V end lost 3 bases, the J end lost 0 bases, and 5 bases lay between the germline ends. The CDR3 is CASSLRANTGELFF. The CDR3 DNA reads TGTGCCAGCAGCTTGAGAGCGAACACCGGGGAGCTGTTTTTT.

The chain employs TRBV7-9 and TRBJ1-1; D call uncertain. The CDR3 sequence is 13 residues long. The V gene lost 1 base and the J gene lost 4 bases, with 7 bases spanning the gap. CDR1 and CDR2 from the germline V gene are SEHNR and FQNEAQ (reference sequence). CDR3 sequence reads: CASSLEWGTEAFF. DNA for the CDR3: TGTGCCAGCAGCTTAGAATGGGGCACTGAAGCTTTCTTT.

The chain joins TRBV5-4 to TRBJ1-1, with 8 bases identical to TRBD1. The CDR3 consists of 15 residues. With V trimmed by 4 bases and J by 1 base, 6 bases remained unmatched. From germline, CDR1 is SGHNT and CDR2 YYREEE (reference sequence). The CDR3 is CASSAADRANTEAFF. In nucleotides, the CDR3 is TGTGCCAGCAGCGCGGCGGACAGGGCGAACACTGAAGCTTTCTTT.

The CDR3 sequence is CASSSFREAAFF. The DNA for the CDR3 is TGTGCCAGCAGTTCCTTCAGGGAGGCAGCTTTCTTT. This chain joins TRBV6-5 and TRBJ1-1, with a weak D call TRBD1 (5 bases). Germline V gene data show CDR1 as MNHEY and CDR2 as SVGAGI. Trimming pared 4 bases from V and 10 bases from J, leaving 13 bases between. This CDR3 has 12 amino acids.

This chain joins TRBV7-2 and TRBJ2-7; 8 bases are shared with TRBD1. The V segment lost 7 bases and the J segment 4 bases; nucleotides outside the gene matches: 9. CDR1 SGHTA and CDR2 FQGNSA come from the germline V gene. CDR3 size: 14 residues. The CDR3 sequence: CASTHGQGDYEQYF. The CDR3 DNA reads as TGTGCCAGCACCCATGGACAGGGTGATTACGAGCAGTACTTC.

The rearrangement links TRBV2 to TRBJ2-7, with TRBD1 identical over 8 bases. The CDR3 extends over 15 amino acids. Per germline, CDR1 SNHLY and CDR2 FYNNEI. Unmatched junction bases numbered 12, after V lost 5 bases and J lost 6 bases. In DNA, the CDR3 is TGTGCCAGCAGTTTGTTTGGACAGGGTCAATCCGAGCAGTACTTC. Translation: CASSLFGQGQSEQYF.

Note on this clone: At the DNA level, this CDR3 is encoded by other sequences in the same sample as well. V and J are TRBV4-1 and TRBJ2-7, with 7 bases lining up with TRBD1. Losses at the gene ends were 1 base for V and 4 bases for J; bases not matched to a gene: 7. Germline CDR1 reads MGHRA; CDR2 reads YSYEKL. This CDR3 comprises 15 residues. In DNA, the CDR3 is TGCGCCAGCAGCCAAGCTGGGACAGCAATTTACGAGCAGTACTTC. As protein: CASSQAGTAIYEQYF.

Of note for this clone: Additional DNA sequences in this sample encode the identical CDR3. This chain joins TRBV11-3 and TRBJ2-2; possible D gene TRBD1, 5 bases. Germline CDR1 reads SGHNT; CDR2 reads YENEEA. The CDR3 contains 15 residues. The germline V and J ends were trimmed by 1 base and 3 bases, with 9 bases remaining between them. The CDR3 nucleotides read TGTGCCAGCAGCTTAGGACAAGGGGACACCGGGGAGCTGTTTTTT. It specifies CASSLGQGDTGELFF.

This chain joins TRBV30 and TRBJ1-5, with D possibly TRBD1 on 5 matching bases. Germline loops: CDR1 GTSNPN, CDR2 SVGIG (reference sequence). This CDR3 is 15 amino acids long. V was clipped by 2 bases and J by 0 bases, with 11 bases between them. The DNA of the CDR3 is TGTGCCTGGAGTAGGGGCCCGAGTAGCAATCAGCCCCAGCATTTT. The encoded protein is CAWSRGPSSNQPQHF.

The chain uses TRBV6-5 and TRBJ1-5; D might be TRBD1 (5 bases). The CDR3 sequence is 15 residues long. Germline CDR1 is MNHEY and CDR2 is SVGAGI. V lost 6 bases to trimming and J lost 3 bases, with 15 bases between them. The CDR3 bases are TGTGCCAGCAGCCCGGGCGGGGGATCCAATCAGCCCCAGCATTTT. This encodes CASSPGGGSNQPQHF.

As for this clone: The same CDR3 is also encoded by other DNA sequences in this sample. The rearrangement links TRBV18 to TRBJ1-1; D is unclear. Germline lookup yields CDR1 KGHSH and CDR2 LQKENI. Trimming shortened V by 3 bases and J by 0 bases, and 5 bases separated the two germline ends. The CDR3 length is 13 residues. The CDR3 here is CASSPRLNTEAFF. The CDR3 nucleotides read TGTGCCAGCTCACCTCGGTTGAACACTGAAGCTTTCTTT.

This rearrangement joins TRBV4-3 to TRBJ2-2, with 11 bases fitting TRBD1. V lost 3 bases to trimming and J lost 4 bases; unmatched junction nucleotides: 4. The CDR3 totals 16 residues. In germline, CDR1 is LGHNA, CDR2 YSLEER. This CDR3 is CASSQGTGGSTGELFF. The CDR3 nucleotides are TGCGCCAGCAGCCAGGGGACAGGGGGGAGCACCGGGGAGCTGTTTTTT.

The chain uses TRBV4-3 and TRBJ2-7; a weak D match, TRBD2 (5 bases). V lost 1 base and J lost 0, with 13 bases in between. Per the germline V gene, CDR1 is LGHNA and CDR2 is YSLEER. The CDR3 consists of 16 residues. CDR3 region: CASSQVDGVSSYEQYF. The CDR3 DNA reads TGCGCCAGCAGCCAAGTTGACGGGGTAAGCTCCTACGAGCAGTACTTC.

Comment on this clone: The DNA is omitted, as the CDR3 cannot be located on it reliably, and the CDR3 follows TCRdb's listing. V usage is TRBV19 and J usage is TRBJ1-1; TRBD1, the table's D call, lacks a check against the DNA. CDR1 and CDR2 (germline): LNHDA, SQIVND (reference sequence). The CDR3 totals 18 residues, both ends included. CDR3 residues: CASSIPFTEAFFGQGTRF.

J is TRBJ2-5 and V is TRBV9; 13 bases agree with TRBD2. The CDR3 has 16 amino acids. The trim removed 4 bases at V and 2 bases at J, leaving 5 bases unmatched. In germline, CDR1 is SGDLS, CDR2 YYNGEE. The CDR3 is CASSPRGLAGQETQYF. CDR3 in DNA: TGTGCCAGCAGCCCGAGGGGACTAGCGGGGCAAGAGACCCAGTACTTC.

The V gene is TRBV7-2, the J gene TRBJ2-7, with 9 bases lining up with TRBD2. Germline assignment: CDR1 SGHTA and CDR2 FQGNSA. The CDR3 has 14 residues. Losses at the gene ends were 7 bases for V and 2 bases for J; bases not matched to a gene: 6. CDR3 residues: CASKAASGAYEQYF. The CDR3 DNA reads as TGTGCCAGCAAAGCTGCTAGCGGGGCCTACGAGCAGTACTTC.

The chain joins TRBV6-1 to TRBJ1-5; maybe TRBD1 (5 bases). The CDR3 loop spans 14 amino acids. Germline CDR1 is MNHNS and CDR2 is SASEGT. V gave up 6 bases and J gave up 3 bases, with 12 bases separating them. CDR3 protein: CASSRGPINQPQHF. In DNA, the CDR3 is TGTGCCAGCAGCCGGGGACCGATCAATCAGCCCCAGCATTTT.

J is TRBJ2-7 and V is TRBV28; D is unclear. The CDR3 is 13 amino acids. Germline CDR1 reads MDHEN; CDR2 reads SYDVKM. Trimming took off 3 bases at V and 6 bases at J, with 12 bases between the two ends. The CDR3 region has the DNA TGTGCCAGCAGTTTTATCCTCCGGGCCGAGCAGTACTTC. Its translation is CASSFILRAEQYF.

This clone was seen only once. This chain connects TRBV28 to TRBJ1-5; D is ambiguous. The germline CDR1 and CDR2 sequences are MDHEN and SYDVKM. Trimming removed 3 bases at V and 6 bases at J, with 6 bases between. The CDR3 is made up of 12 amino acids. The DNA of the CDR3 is TGTGCCAGCAGTTTTAGTTTTCAGCCCCAGCATTTT. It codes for CASSFSFQPQHF.

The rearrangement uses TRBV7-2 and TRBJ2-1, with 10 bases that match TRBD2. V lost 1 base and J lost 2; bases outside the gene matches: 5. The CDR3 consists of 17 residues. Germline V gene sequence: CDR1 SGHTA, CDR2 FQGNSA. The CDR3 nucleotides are TGTGCCAGCAGCTTAGTTGTCAGCGGGAGGGCCTACAATGAGCAGTTCTTC. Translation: CASSLVVSGRAYNEQFF.